The 25 T cell receptor beta chains in this list originate from one sample, sequenced in a study of CD8 T cells in ankylosing spondylitis. TCRdb reanalysed the 5' RACE reads using MiXCR and keeps one entry per CDR3 protein. The sample lists 300,000 to 400,000 distinct CDR3 sequences; about 20% were seen once. Sequenced: blood, either unsorted or a sorted T cell fraction (not recorded which). The receptors were sampled from a male donor with ankylosing spondylitis or in good health (not recorded which).

Comment on this clonotype: One junction end disagrees with the germline gene, perhaps due to a read error. This sequence joins TRBV2 and TRBJ2-1, with TRBD1 matching 7 bases. The CDR3 totals 18 residues. Per the germline V gene, CDR1 is SNHLY and CDR2 is FYNNEI. CDR3 sequence reads: CTSSLESRTGSSLDEQFF. CDR3 sequence (DNA): TGTACCAGCAGTCTTGAATCCCGGACAGGATCGTCCCTGGATGAGCAGTTCTTC.

A few counts support this clonotype. The CDR3 reads CASSYSKGLGYEQYF. CDR3 nucleotide sequence: TGTGCCAGCAGTTACTCGAAGGGTCTGGGGTACGAGCAGTACTTC. The rearrangement links TRBV6-5 to TRBJ2-7; D call uncertain. The CDR3 sequence is 15 residues long. Trimming stripped 0 bases from V and 4 bases from J, with 13 bases between. The germline V gene has CDR1 MNHEY and CDR2 SVGAGI.

Ten or more counts support this clonotype. This chain links TRBV12-3 or TRBV12-4 with TRBJ2-2; no reliable D call. V was trimmed by 5 bases and J by 1 base, leaving 5 bases between them. The CDR3 has 13 amino acids. The CDR3 bases are TGTGCCAGCAGTCCGGAGAACACCGGGGAGCTGTTTTTT. Encoded protein: CASSPENTGELFF.

This clonotype came up a few times. The CDR3 is CSAVWGYEQYF. In DNA form, the CDR3 reads TGCAGCGCCGTGTGGGGGTACGAGCAGTACTTC. This sequence joins TRBV29-1 and TRBJ2-7; D is perhaps TRBD1 or TRBD2 (5 bases each). The V end lost 7 bases, the J end lost 4 bases, and 11 bases lay between the germline ends. Germline CDR1 SQVTM, CDR2 ANQGSEA. CDR3 length: 11 amino acids.

This chain links TRBV13 with TRBJ2-2; unclear D gene. This CDR3 spans 12 amino acids. With 5 bases removed from V and 5 bases from J, the gap between germline ends came to 6 bases. The germline gives CDR1 PRHDT, CDR2 FYEKMQ (reference sequence). As DNA, the CDR3 is TGTGCCAGCAGCCCGCAGACCGGGGAGCTGTTTTTT. Residues: CASSPQTGELFF.

In its sample, this clonotype was seen once. The rearrangement links TRBV20-1 to TRBJ2-5, with D perhaps matching TRBD1 (5 bases). This CDR3 contains 14 residues. The V end lost 0 bases, the J end lost 5 bases, and 13 bases lay between the germline ends. CDR1 is DFQATT, CDR2 SNEGSKA, per germline (reference sequence). CDR3 protein: CSARDPGMVETQYF. The CDR3 nucleotides are TGCAGTGCTAGAGATCCAGGGATGGTGGAGACCCAGTACTTC.

This clonotype showed up just a few times. The chain is built from TRBV12-3 or TRBV12-4 and TRBJ2-2; 7 bases are a match to TRBD2. The ends lost 9 bases at V and 6 bases at J; junction bases unmatched: 1. This CDR3 has 11 amino acids. The CDR3 region is CASLAAGELFF. CDR3 coding DNA: TGTGCCAGTCTAGCGGCCGGGGAGCTGTTTTTT.

V is TRBV4-1 and J is TRBJ2-7; a weak D match, TRBD2 (5 bases). Looked up from germline, CDR1 is MGHRA and CDR2 is YSYEKL. The germline V and J ends were trimmed by 4 bases and 0 bases, with 16 bases remaining between them. The length of the CDR3 is 16 residues. The CDR3, as DNA: TGCGCCAGCAGCCCCGGGGAGCTAACAAGCTCCTACGAGCAGTACTTC. Protein: CASSPGELTSSYEQYF.

This clonotype has just a few counts. The chain links TRBV20-1 to TRBJ2-4, with D tentatively TRBD2 (6 bases). There are 17 residues in the CDR3. V lost 0 bases and J lost 0, with 15 bases in between. The germline CDR1 and CDR2 sequences are DFQATT and SNEGSKA (reference sequence). Here the CDR3 reads CSARDRWGGLAKNIQYF. The CDR3 DNA is TGCAGTGCTAGAGATCGGTGGGGAGGACTAGCCAAAAACATTCAGTACTTC.

The V call is TRBV6-1, the J call TRBJ2-5; D is uncertain. The CDR3 has 14 amino acids. V lost 8 bases and J 2 bases, leaving 15 bases between the germline ends. CDR1 is MNHNS, CDR2 SASEGT, per germline. The CDR3 region has the DNA TGTGCCAGCGAAGCCGGTCCACCGCAAGAGACCCAGTACTTC. Translation: CASEAGPPQETQYF.

The V gene is TRBV4-1, the J gene TRBJ2-3; possibly TRBD1 for D (5 bases). V shed 1 base and J shed 3 bases, with 14 bases lying between them. The CDR3 totals 16 residues. Germline CDR1 reads MGHRA; CDR2 reads YSYEKL. The CDR3 coding sequence is TGCGCCAGCAGCCAAGTTTTGGCAGGGCCAACAGATACGCAGTATTTT. It specifies CASSQVLAGPTDTQYF.

This clonotype was recorded many times. J is TRBJ2-1 and V is TRBV12-3 or TRBV12-4, with 11 bases aligning to TRBD2. The CDR3 is made up of 14 amino acids. V lost 6 bases to trimming and J lost 12 bases; unmatched junction nucleotides: 10. The DNA of the CDR3 is TGTGCCAGCAGCCTAGCGGGGGGCGCCGGTGGGCAGTTCTTC. Its protein is CASSLAGGAGGQFF.

V is TRBV4-1 and J is TRBJ2-1, with D uncertain. V was shortened by 0 bases and J by 3 bases, with 12 bases between the two germline ends. This CDR3 has 16 residues. Germline CDR1 and CDR2: MGHRA and YSYEKL. This chain's CDR3 is CASSQEGGLGYNEQFF. Written as DNA, the CDR3 is TGCGCCAGCAGCCAAGAAGGTGGGTTGGGCTACAATGAGCAGTTCTTC.

J is TRBJ2-7 and V is TRBV7-8, with TRBD1 matching over 7 bases. V lost 1 base, J lost 5 bases, and 8 bases stayed unmatched. The CDR3 spans 15 residues. Germline V lookup: CDR1 SGHVS, CDR2 FQNEAQ. DNA of the CDR3: TGTGCCAGCAGCTTAGGTATGAGGGGGCTCGACGAGCAGTACTTC. Its protein is CASSLGMRGLDEQYF.

The J gene is TRBJ2-5, the V gene TRBV30; possible D gene TRBD2, 5 bases. This CDR3 is 14 amino acids long. Per germline, CDR1 GTSNPN and CDR2 SVGIG (reference sequence). The V end lost 2 bases, the J end lost 4 bases, and 14 bases lay between the germline ends. DNA of the CDR3: TGTGCCTGGAGTCTCGGGGTATCTCCAGAGACCCAGTACTTC. It is translated as CAWSLGVSPETQYF.

The V and J genes are TRBV18 and TRBJ2-1; D possibly corresponds to TRBD2 (6 bases). V was clipped by 2 bases and J by 5 bases, with 10 bases between them. CDR1 and CDR2 from the germline V gene are KGHSH and LQKENI. The CDR3 sequence is 14 residues long. DNA for the CDR3: TGTGCCAGCTCACCAGGAGGGATAAACAATGAGCAGTTCTTC. Translation gives CASSPGGINNEQFF.

In its sample, this clonotype was seen a few times. This chain connects TRBV7-9 to TRBJ2-7, with D maybe TRBD1 (6 bases). The CDR3 runs to 13 residues. V lost 6 bases and J lost 2, with 11 bases in between. Germline loops: CDR1 SEHNR, CDR2 FQNEAQ (reference sequence). The CDR3 DNA follows: TGTGCCAGCAGTGGACAGAATACCTACGAGCAGTACTTC. Translated, it gives CASSGQNTYEQYF.

The V gene is TRBV2, the J gene TRBJ2-7; possibly TRBD1 for D (5 bases). The germline gives CDR1 SNHLY, CDR2 FYNNEI. This CDR3 contains 13 residues. Trimming stripped 8 bases from V and 0 bases from J, with 11 bases between. The DNA of the CDR3 is TGTGCCAGCGGTGGACAAAGCTCCTACGAGCAGTACTTC. Protein sequence: CASGGQSSYEQYF.

J is TRBJ2-7 and V is TRBV10-3; D not certain. This CDR3 region has 14 residues. Germline CDR1 and CDR2: ENHRY and SYGVKD. V was trimmed by 2 bases and J by 3 bases, leaving 11 bases between them. CDR3 sequence reads: CAISEGLGGYEQYF. In DNA, the CDR3 is TGTGCCATCAGTGAGGGGCTAGGTGGCTACGAGCAGTACTTC.

V usage is TRBV11-2 and J usage is TRBJ2-7; 8 positions match TRBD2. The ends lost 0 bases at V and 4 bases at J; junction bases unmatched: 5. This CDR3 contains 15 residues. Germline V gene lookup returns CDR1 SGHAT and CDR2 FQNNGV. CDR3 residues: CASSLDLAGGYEQYF. The CDR3 nucleotides are TGTGCCAGCAGCTTAGATCTGGCGGGGGGTTACGAGCAGTACTTC.

In this sample, this clonotype turned up a few times. The CDR3 DNA reads as TGTGCCAGCAGCAACCCAGGGGGGGGGCCCAGCTCCTACGAGCAGTACTTC. Translated, it gives CASSNPGGGPSSYEQYF. The chain combines TRBV7-9 with TRBJ2-7; D might be TRBD1 or TRBD2, each matching 7 bases. The CDR3 totals 17 residues. Between the trimmed V and J ends, which lost 5 bases and 0 bases, there was a span of 20 bases. From germline, CDR1 is SEHNR and CDR2 FQNEAQ (reference sequence).

Only a few counts were recorded for this clonotype. This sequence joins TRBV5-6 and TRBJ2-4; the D gene is possibly TRBD1 (6 bases). V lost 9 bases and J 2 bases, leaving 18 bases between the germline ends. The CDR3 contains 15 residues. Germline V CDR1 and CDR2: SGHDT, YYEEEE. Here the CDR3 DNA reads TGTGCCACCTCGGTTCAGGGGCGGACCAAAAACATTCAGTACTTC. Residues: CATSVQGRTKNIQYF.

This clonotype was seen more than once but under ten times. At one of its ends the junction is not consistent with the germline gene, which may arise from a read error. DNA for the CDR3: TGTGCCAGCAGTTACTCAGTGGTAGGGGCCTACACTGAGCAGTTCTTC. It is translated as CASSYSVVGAYTEQFF. The V and J genes are TRBV6-5 and TRBJ2-1, with D perhaps matching TRBD1 (5 bases). Looked up from germline, CDR1 is MNHEY and CDR2 is SVGAGI. The CDR3 spans 16 residues.

The chain has TRBV12-3 or TRBV12-4 and TRBJ2-4; possibly TRBD1 for D (6 bases). Trimming removed 2 bases from V and 3 bases from J, with 23 bases in between. The CDR3 totals 19 residues. This chain's CDR3 is CASSLSAVKRGFGKNIQYF. DNA for the CDR3: TGTGCCAGCAGTTTATCAGCGGTGAAGAGGGGGTTCGGCAAAAACATTCAGTACTTC.

This clonotype was counted ten times or more. The rearrangement joins TRBV20-1 to TRBJ2-1; D gene ambiguous. The V gene lost 4 bases and the J gene lost 8 bases, with 9 bases spanning the gap. Germline CDR1 is DFQATT and CDR2 is SNEGSKA (reference sequence). The CDR3 contains 11 residues. CDR3 sequence: CSAIWVDEQFF. The CDR3 bases are TGCAGTGCTATCTGGGTGGATGAGCAGTTCTTC.